This TCR beta chain was identified in a study of PD-L1 blockade in urothelial cancer. Between the trimmed V and J ends, which lost 0 bases and 0 bases, there was a span of 7 bases. The germline V gene has CDR1 SGHRS and CDR2 YFSETQ. The CDR3 runs to 15 residues. The patients' disease, urothelial carcinoma, was locally advanced or metastatic. Patients each gave 1 to 8 samples, pretreatment and on-treatment. Only in-frame clones appear in the TCRdb table, and some are missing; sequencing was by immunoSEQ multiplex PCR. Among 45,000 or so clones, 82% were seen once, and the ten largest hold less than 3.5%. The table lists this clone with a count of one.

The chain combines TRBV5-1 with TRBJ2-1, with D tentatively TRBD2 (5 bases). The sequence was collected from a man between 65 and 79 years old with urothelial cancer. Sequences were derived from PBMCs, sampled around atezolizumab (anti-PD-L1) treatment. This CDR3 reads CASSLGESSYNEQFF. CDR3 DNA: TGCGCCAGCAGCTTGGGGGAGAGCTCCTACAATGAGCAGTTCTTC.